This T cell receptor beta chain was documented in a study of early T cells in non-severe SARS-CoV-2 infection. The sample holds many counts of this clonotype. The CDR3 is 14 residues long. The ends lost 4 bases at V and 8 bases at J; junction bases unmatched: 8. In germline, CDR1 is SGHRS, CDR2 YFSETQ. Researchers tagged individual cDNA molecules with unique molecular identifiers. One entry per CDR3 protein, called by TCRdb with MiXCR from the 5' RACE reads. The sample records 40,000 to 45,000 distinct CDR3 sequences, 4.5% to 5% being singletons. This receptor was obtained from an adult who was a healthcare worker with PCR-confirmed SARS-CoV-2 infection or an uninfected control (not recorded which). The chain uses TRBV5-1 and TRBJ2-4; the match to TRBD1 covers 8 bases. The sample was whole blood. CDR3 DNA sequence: TGCGCCAGCAGCAACGGGACAGGTGGAGACATTCAGTACTTC. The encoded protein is CASSNGTGGDIQYF. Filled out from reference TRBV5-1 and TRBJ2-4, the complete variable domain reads KAGVTQTPRYLIKTRGQQVTLSCSPISGHRSVSWYQQTPGQGLQFLFEYFSETQRNKGNFPGRFSGRQFSNSRSEMNVSTLELGDSALYLCASSNGTGGDIQYFGAGTRLSVL.